These 8 T cell receptor beta chains originate from one sample sequenced in a study of T cells in Graves' hyperthyroidism and ophthalmopathy. Amplification yielded TCR beta CDR3 regions, with RNA transcripts as the source. The study used the HTBI primer set for a first-round RT-PCR of the TCR CDR3. TCRdb independently ran MiXCR on the multiplex PCR reads; one entry per CDR3 protein. The data show approximately 710,000 distinct CDR3 sequences, roughly 17% seen once. Material: blood. Every receptor here comes from a man in his forties or fifties with Graves' hyperthyroidism.

This chain connects TRBV19 to TRBJ2-7; 8 nucleotides align to TRBD1. Germline assignment: CDR1 LNHDA and CDR2 SQIVND (reference sequence). The CDR3 length is 15 residues. The ends lost 3 bases at V and 2 bases at J; junction bases unmatched: 6. The DNA of the CDR3 is TGTGCCAGTAGTATTCCCGGACAGGGTACCTACGAGCAGTACTTC. Residues: CASSIPGQGTYEQYF.

This clonotype was seen a handful of times. The chain combines TRBV30 with TRBJ2-1, with D tentatively TRBD1 (6 bases). CDR3 length: 11 residues. Germline CDR1 is GTSNPN and CDR2 is SVGIG (reference sequence). Trimming cost V 3 bases and J 11 bases, with 11 bases left between them. The CDR3 is CAWSQGTQQFF. The CDR3 region has the DNA TGTGCCTGGAGCCAGGGGACACAGCAGTTCTTC.

This clonotype has ten or more counts. The rearrangement uses TRBV7-2 and TRBJ2-1; 11 bases map to TRBD1. Germline CDR1 reads SGHTA; CDR2 reads FQGNSA. Trimming cost V 4 bases and J 8 bases; bases outside gene matches: 7. The CDR3 extends over 15 amino acids. As DNA, the CDR3 is TGTGCCAGCAGCTCCCCCCGGACAGGGGGCTATGAGCAGTTCTTC. It specifies CASSSPRTGGYEQFF. The full variable domain, in which reference TRBV7-2 and TRBJ2-1 provide the parts outside the CDR3, is GAGVSQSPSNKVTEKGKDVELRCDPISGHTALYWYRQSLGQGLEFLIYFQGNSAPDKSGLPSDRFSAERTGGSVSTLTIQRTQQEDSAVYLCASSSPRTGGYEQFFGPGTRLTVL.

This clonotype has a handful of counts. The rearrangement joins TRBV2 to TRBJ1-5; 10 nucleotides agree with TRBD1. This CDR3 has 15 amino acids. The J segment lost 6 bases and the V segment lost 3 bases, leaving 5 bases of the junction unmatched. The germline gives CDR1 SNHLY, CDR2 FYNNEI. The CDR3: CASSEGQGFFQPQHF. The DNA for the CDR3 is TGTGCCAGCAGTGAGGGACAGGGGTTCTTTCAGCCCCAGCATTTT.

The chain uses TRBV28 and TRBJ1-5; 7 bases line up with TRBD1. The CDR3 is 13 residues long. Germline V gene lookup returns CDR1 MDHEN and CDR2 SYDVKM. The J segment lost 6 bases and the V segment lost 6 bases, leaving 5 bases of the junction unmatched. The CDR3 nucleotides read TGTGCCAGCAGCCATGACAGGGCTCAGCCCCAGCATTTT. It encodes CASSHDRAQPQHF.

This clonotype appeared many times. The chain is built from TRBV5-4 and TRBJ2-3, with D unresolved. V was trimmed by 0 bases and J by 2 bases, leaving 10 bases between them. This CDR3 spans 15 amino acids. The germline V gene encodes CDR1 SGHNT and CDR2 YYREEE (reference sequence). CDR3 protein: CASSLERNPTDTQYF. The DNA for the CDR3 is TGTGCCAGCAGCTTGGAAAGAAATCCCACAGATACGCAGTATTTT.

This clonotype was counted a few times. The chain combines TRBV11-2 with TRBJ2-2; 13 positions match TRBD2. Looked up from germline, CDR1 is SGHAT and CDR2 is FQNNGV. This CDR3 is built from 18 residues. The ends lost 1 base at V and 6 bases at J; junction bases unmatched: 8. The CDR3: CASSLADLLAGGPGELFF. CDR3 nucleotides: TGTGCCAGCAGCTTAGCCGATCTACTAGCGGGAGGGCCCGGGGAGCTGTTTTTT.

The CDR3 DNA follows: TGTGCCAGCAGTGACGCTTTTCGGGCTACCGGGGCCAACGTCCTGACTTTC. Residues: CASSDAFRATGANVLTF. The V and J genes are TRBV6-1 and TRBJ2-6; D call uncertain. CDR1 and CDR2 from the germline V gene are MNHNS and SASEGT. The V gene lost 3 bases and the J gene lost 4 bases, with 16 bases spanning the gap. The CDR3 totals 17 residues.